Below are 29 T cell receptor beta chains sequenced from a single sample in a study of blood T cells in healthy people across ages. Sample-barcoded 5' priming and a J-beta primer mix drove a second PCR of roughly 6 to 12 cycles. A single record per CDR3 protein comes from TCRdb applying MiXCR to the 5' RACE reads. The sample yields about 1,800,000 distinct CDR3 sequences, about 28% seen once. The sample comprised blood. The origin of the receptors is a woman younger than 45 in good health.

The table lists this clonotype with a few counts. V and J are TRBV12-3 or TRBV12-4 and TRBJ2-3; no clear D gene. The V and J ends lost 1 base and 7 bases respectively, with 6 bases between them. The CDR3 is 12 residues long. CDR3 loop: CASSLGRYTQYF. For the CDR3, the DNA is TGTGCCAGCAGTTTAGGACGATATACGCAGTATTTT.

This clonotype was observed a handful of times. This chain links TRBV12-3 or TRBV12-4 with TRBJ1-2; 10 nucleotides align to TRBD1. There are 14 residues in the CDR3. V lost 6 bases, J lost 5 bases, and 6 bases stayed unmatched. The CDR3 coding sequence is TGTGCCAGCAGCCAGGGACAGGGGTGGTATGGCTACACCTTC. This encodes CASSQGQGWYGYTF.

The J gene is TRBJ2-7, the V gene TRBV19; 9 bases match TRBD1. V was clipped by 4 bases and J by 10 bases; unmatched bases: 20. CDR1 LNHDA and CDR2 SQIVND come from the germline V gene (reference sequence). This CDR3 has 17 residues. The CDR3 reads CASSTLDNRDRVDTQYF. The CDR3 nucleotides are TGTGCCAGTAGTACACTCGATAACCGGGACAGGGTGGACACCCAGTACTTC.

This clonotype was seen ten or more times. The rearrangement links TRBV10-3 to TRBJ2-7; no clear D. CDR1 ENHRY and CDR2 SYGVKD come from the germline V gene. There are 12 residues in the CDR3. V lost 5 bases, J lost 0 bases, and 5 bases lay in between. The CDR3 bases are TGTGCCATCAGTCGCGACTCCTACGAGCAGTACTTC. Amino acids: CAISRDSYEQYF.

This clonotype came up a few times. V and J are TRBV7-2 and TRBJ2-5; TRBD2 agrees at 7 bases. This CDR3 region has 16 residues. Germline CDR1 and CDR2: SGHTA and FQGNSA. Germline trimming cut 2 bases from V and 1 base from J; bases unmatched to any gene: 7. The CDR3 nucleotides are TGTGCCAGCAGCTTAATCGTAGCTAGCGGCCAAGAGACCCAGTACTTC. Its translation is CASSLIVASGQETQYF. The full variable domain, its missing parts supplied by reference TRBV7-2 and TRBJ2-5, is GAGVSQSPSNKVTEKGKDVELRCDPISGHTALYWYRQSLGQGLEFLIYFQGNSAPDKSGLPSDRFSAERTGGSVSTLTIQRTQQEDSAVYLCASSLIVASGQETQYFGPGTRLLVL.

This clonotype has a count of ten or more. The chain carries TRBV7-2 and TRBJ2-7, with D hard to call. The CDR3 extends over 15 amino acids. Looked up from germline, CDR1 is SGHTA and CDR2 is FQGNSA. The V gene lost 4 bases and the J gene lost 5 bases, with 18 bases spanning the gap. In DNA form, the CDR3 reads TGTGCCAGCAGCTCGAGACAATCCCTCGAGGACGAGCAGTACTTC. It is translated as CASSSRQSLEDEQYF.

This clonotype came up a few times. V gene TRBV9 combines with J gene TRBJ1-4; 7 bases match TRBD1. The junction had 6 bases not matched to a gene; V was cut back by 3 bases and J by 4 bases. This CDR3 is 15 amino acids long. Germline V gene lookup returns CDR1 SGDLS and CDR2 YYNGEE. CDR3 loop: CASSATGQNNEKLFF. CDR3 nucleotides: TGTGCCAGCAGCGCCACGGGACAGAATAATGAAAAACTGTTTTTT.

The chain has TRBV4-2 and TRBJ2-7; 10 nucleotides align to TRBD2. Germline V gene lookup returns CDR1 LGHNA and CDR2 YNFKEQ. The CDR3 is 15 amino acids. V gave up 1 base and J gave up 6 bases; unmatched junction bases: 6. The CDR3, as DNA: TGTGCCAGCAGCCAAGTTCTAGCGGGAGCATTCGAGCAGTACTTC. Amino acid sequence: CASSQVLAGAFEQYF.

There are many counts of this clonotype. The chain couples TRBV4-3 to TRBJ2-1; D not resolved. Trimming pared 0 bases from V and 7 bases from J, leaving 25 bases between. The CDR3 contains 19 residues. CDR1 and CDR2 from the germline V gene are LGHNA and YSLEER. The CDR3 reads CASSQDLVGYSNRRNEQFF. The CDR3 DNA sequence: TGCGCCAGCAGCCAAGATCTTGTGGGGTACAGTAACCGCCGGAATGAGCAGTTCTTC.

This sequence joins TRBV12-3 or TRBV12-4 and TRBJ2-1, with TRBD2 identical over 12 bases. Trimming removed 7 bases from V and 8 bases from J; junction bases left unmatched: 9. The CDR3 runs 15 residues. CDR3 sequence reads: CASTKRLAGGDEQFF. CDR3 nucleotides: TGTGCCAGCACCAAGCGGCTAGCGGGAGGGGATGAGCAGTTCTTC.

The J gene is TRBJ1-4, the V gene TRBV7-9; D is unresolved. The CDR3 has 14 residues. From germline, CDR1 is SEHNR and CDR2 FQNEAQ (reference sequence). V lost 1 base and J 7 bases, leaving 10 bases between the germline ends. The chain's CDR3 is CASSLDSRPEKLFF. In DNA, the CDR3 is TGTGCCAGCAGCTTAGACAGTCGCCCTGAAAAACTGTTTTTT.

V is TRBV7-2 and J is TRBJ2-7, with D maybe TRBD1 (6 bases). This CDR3 is 15 amino acids long. The V and J ends lost 1 base and 3 bases respectively, with 13 bases between them. In germline, CDR1 is SGHTA, CDR2 FQGNSA. This CDR3 reads CASSLGPGTIYEQYF. CDR3 DNA: TGTGCCAGCAGCTTAGGGCCCGGGACAATCTACGAGCAGTACTTC. The entire variable domain, with the rest obtained from reference TRBV7-2 and TRBJ2-7, is as follows: GAGVSQSPSNKVTEKGKDVELRCDPISGHTALYWYRQSLGQGLEFLIYFQGNSAPDKSGLPSDRFSAERTGGSVSTLTIQRTQQEDSAVYLCASSLGPGTIYEQYFGPGTRLTVT.

The V call is TRBV12-3 or TRBV12-4, the J call TRBJ2-7, with a weak D call TRBD1 (5 bases). V was shortened by 8 bases and J by 1 base, with 15 bases between the two germline ends. The CDR3 consists of 14 residues. Written as DNA, the CDR3 is TGTGCCAGCTCATCTCCGGACACGTCCTACGAGCAGTACTTC. Protein product: CASSSPDTSYEQYF.

This clonotype showed up just a few times. This chain uses TRBV29-1 with TRBJ1-5; TRBD1 agrees at 11 bases. Trimming removed 4 bases from V and 0 bases from J; junction bases left unmatched: 5. From germline, CDR1 is SQVTM and CDR2 ANQGSEA. The CDR3 has 16 residues. This CDR3 is CSVAGTGGDSNQPQHF. The CDR3 coding sequence is TGCAGCGTTGCGGGGACAGGGGGGGATAGCAATCAGCCCCAGCATTTT.

In nucleotides, the CDR3 is TGTGCCAGCAAACCGGCAGGGGGGGCCTACGAGCAGTACTTC. Translation: CASKPAGGAYEQYF. The chain carries TRBV2 and TRBJ2-7; D might be TRBD1 or TRBD2, each matching 7 bases. CDR1 is SNHLY, CDR2 FYNNEI, per germline. The CDR3 totals 14 residues. V dropped 7 bases and J dropped 2 bases, with 15 bases sitting between them.

To note about this clonotype: This may be a read error: a much more frequent sequence differs by one nucleotide. The J gene is TRBJ2-1, the V gene TRBV29-1; weak D call: TRBD1 (6 bases). CDR1 is SQVTM and CDR2 is ANQGSEA in the germline V gene. The CDR3 has 14 amino acids. As DNA, the CDR3 is TGCAGCGTTCACGGACAGTTTCTGGACAATGAGCGGTTCTTC. Residues: CSVHGQFLDNERFF.

The chain joins TRBV20-1 to TRBJ1-5, with TRBD1 as a possible D gene (5 bases). The germline CDR1 and CDR2 sequences are DFQATT and SNEGSKA (reference sequence). The CDR3 extends over 13 amino acids. V lost 3 bases and J lost 5, with 11 bases in between. The CDR3 region is CSASGGVDQPQHF. CDR3 in DNA: TGCAGTGCTAGCGGAGGGGTGGATCAGCCCCAGCATTTT.

The chain is built from TRBV7-8 and TRBJ1-5; a weak D match, TRBD1 (5 bases). The CDR3 length is 15 residues. Trimming removed 5 bases from V and 3 bases from J, with 14 bases in between. Germline lookup yields CDR1 SGHVS and CDR2 FQNEAQ. The CDR3 is CASSPEGGANQPQHF. As DNA, the CDR3 is TGTGCCAGCAGCCCAGAGGGAGGGGCCAATCAGCCCCAGCATTTT.

The J gene is TRBJ2-1, the V gene TRBV9; TRBD2 matches at 14 bases. CDR1 SGDLS and CDR2 YYNGEE come from the germline V gene. The CDR3 covers 19 residues. V shed 0 bases, J shed 2 bases, and the junction held 7 bases outside the gene matches. CDR3 sequence: CASSVGGTSGGRPYNEQFF. The CDR3 DNA reads TGTGCCAGCAGCGTAGGGGGGACTAGCGGGGGTCGCCCCTACAATGAGCAGTTCTTC.

This chain connects TRBV14 to TRBJ2-1, with D unclear. In germline, CDR1 is SGHDN, CDR2 FVKESK. The V end was cut by 0 bases, the J end by 7 bases, with 7 bases between. The CDR3 totals 13 residues. The CDR3 nucleotides read TGTGCCAGCAGCCAAGACCGATCTAATGAGCAGTTCTTC. Protein sequence: CASSQDRSNEQFF.

This chain joins TRBV5-1 and TRBJ1-1, with no clear D. Germline V gene sequence: CDR1 SGHRS, CDR2 YFSETQ. V was clipped by 3 bases and J by 2 bases, with 14 bases between them. This CDR3 spans 15 amino acids. The DNA for the CDR3 is TGCGCCAGCAGCTCTACCCCGGGTACCAACACTGAAGCTTTCTTT. Residues: CASSSTPGTNTEAFF.

This clonotype was recorded many times. The chain combines TRBV28 with TRBJ2-7; 10 positions agree with TRBD2. The V gene end was trimmed by 1 base and the J gene end by 2 bases; junction bases not matched to a gene: 5. CDR1 and CDR2 from the germline V gene are MDHEN and SYDVKM. This CDR3 is built from 16 residues. CDR3 protein: CASSLLAGGGTYEQYF. In DNA form, the CDR3 reads TGTGCCAGCAGTTTATTAGCGGGAGGTGGGACCTACGAGCAGTACTTC.

CDR3 DNA: TGCGCTCCCGACCCACTAGCGGGGAAGGGTGAGCAGTTCTTC. Protein product: CAPDPLAGKGEQFF. This chain connects TRBV20-1 to TRBJ2-1; 10 nucleotides align to TRBD2. The CDR3 totals 14 residues. From germline, CDR1 is DFQATT and CDR2 SNEGSKA (reference sequence).

The sample holds many counts of this clonotype. This chain links TRBV5-1 with TRBJ2-7, with D possibly TRBD1 on 6 matching bases. V lost 4 bases and J 3 bases, leaving 11 bases between the germline ends. In germline, CDR1 is SGHRS, CDR2 YFSETQ. There are 13 residues in the CDR3. The CDR3: CASSVQGFYEQYF. The DNA of the CDR3 is TGCGCCAGCAGCGTCCAGGGGTTCTACGAGCAGTACTTC.

The V call is TRBV29-1, the J call TRBJ1-1; tentatively, D is TRBD1 (6 bases). The V and J ends lost 4 bases and 0 bases respectively, with 9 bases between them. Germline V gene sequence: CDR1 SQVTM, CDR2 ANQGSEA. The CDR3 runs 13 residues. The CDR3 nucleotides are TGCAGCGTTGCACAGGGCTTGAACACTGAAGCTTTCTTT. This translates into CSVAQGLNTEAFF.

About this clonotype: A much larger clonotype is one base distant, so this may be a read error. The rearrangement uses TRBV10-3 and TRBJ2-4; no clear D gene. The CDR3 consists of 13 residues. Germline CDR1 and CDR2: ENHRY and SYGVKD. Deletions cut 11 bases from V and 13 bases from J, with 24 bases between. The CDR3: CAVAGRSYNEQYF. The CDR3 bases are TGTGCCGTGGCCGGGCGTTCCTACAATGAGCAGTACTTC.

This clonotype showed up many times. The genes are TRBV5-4 and TRBJ2-3; 8 bases match TRBD2. This CDR3 is built from 14 residues. Germline V gene data show CDR1 as SGHNT and CDR2 as YYREEE (reference sequence). Trimming cost V 6 bases and J 3 bases; bases outside gene matches: 6. The CDR3 bases are TGTGCCAGCAACCCAGCGGGAGAGACAGATACGCAGTATTTT. Translating gives CASNPAGETDTQYF. Supplemented by reference TRBV5-4 and TRBJ2-3, the full variable domain reads ETGVTQSPTHLIKTRGQQVTLRCSSQSGHNTVSWYQQALGQGPQFIFQYYREEENGRGNFPPRFSGLQFPNYSSELNVNALELDDSALYLCASNPAGETDTQYFGPGTRLTVL.

In its sample, this clonotype was seen a few times. The chain carries TRBV11-2 and TRBJ2-1; D is unresolved. The CDR3 loop spans 15 amino acids. The V and J ends lost 4 bases and 0 bases respectively, with 10 bases between them. CDR1 and CDR2 (germline): SGHAT, FQNNGV. CDR3 nucleotides: TGTGCCAGCAGCTACGACCTGAGCTCCTACAATGAGCAGTTCTTC. Its translation is CASSYDLSSYNEQFF. Variable domain in full (rest from reference TRBV11-2 and TRBJ2-1): EAGVAQSPRYKIIEKRQSVAFWCNPISGHATLYWYQQILGQGPKLLIQFQNNGVVDDSQLPKDRFSAERLKGVDSTLKIQPAKLEDSAVYLCASSYDLSSYNEQFFGPGTRLTVL.

This clonotype has a count of ten or more. This chain uses TRBV20-1 with TRBJ2-1; 11 bases align to TRBD2. The CDR3 extends over 15 amino acids. The ends lost 5 bases at V and 8 bases at J; junction bases unmatched: 11. The germline V gene has CDR1 DFQATT and CDR2 SNEGSKA (reference sequence). This CDR3 is CSAGGLAGGGDEQFF. Written as DNA, the CDR3 is TGCAGTGCTGGCGGCCTAGCGGGAGGAGGCGATGAGCAGTTCTTC.